The clone carrying this T cell receptor (beta chain) was detected once. This CDR3 has 16 amino acids. The V segment lost 1 base and the J segment 2 bases; nucleotides outside the gene matches: 5. The germline V gene has CDR1 MNHNS and CDR2 SASEGT. Method: immunoSEQ multiplex PCR; TCRdb's copy keeps in-frame clones and lacks some. The sample has around 200,000 clones, just under 95% seen once. This entry comes from a study of control samples from healthy donors and cancer patients. The TCR originated in a man between 18 and 35 years old in good health. Sample: blood. V is TRBV6-1 and J is TRBJ2-7; 10 bases match TRBD2. The CDR3 nucleotides are TGTGCCAGCAGTGAAGGGGCAAGCGGGGGGGCCTACGAGCAGTACTTC. As protein: CASSEGASGGAYEQYF.